One and the same sample provided the 12 T cell receptor beta chains below, sequenced in a study of T cells in Graves' hyperthyroidism and ophthalmopathy. The CDR3 regions of TCR beta were amplified from RNA transcripts. During a first-round RT-PCR of the TCR CDR3, the HTBI primer set was used. TCRdb reprocessed the multiplex PCR reads via MiXCR and lists one record per CDR3 protein. The table has under 300,000 distinct CDR3 sequences, 13% seen once. Material: blood. These receptors came from a young woman with Graves' hyperthyroidism that later progressed to Graves' ophthalmopathy.

This clonotype was seen a handful of times. A much larger clone lies a single base off, so this may be a read error. CDR3 protein: CASSLDTSGRPSYEQFF. For the CDR3, the DNA is TGTGCCAGCAGCTTAGATACTAGCGGGCGTCCTTCCTACGAGCAGTTCTTC. This chain uses TRBV7-9 with TRBJ2-7, with 9 bases matching TRBD2. The J call may be in error: the DNA end matches TRBJ2-1 better. The CDR3 totals 17 residues. Germline V gene sequence: CDR1 SEHNR, CDR2 FQNEAQ (reference sequence).

The V gene is TRBV6-5, the J gene TRBJ2-5; no clear D. Trimming took 0 bases from V and 2 from J, leaving 4 bases between them. The CDR3 sequence is 13 residues long. Per germline, CDR1 MNHEY and CDR2 SVGAGI. CDR3 nucleotide sequence: TGTGCCAGCAGTTACTCCGAGCAAGAGACCCAGTACTTC. Translation gives CASSYSEQETQYF.

This clonotype has ten or more counts. J is TRBJ2-1 and V is TRBV11-2; D ambiguous. Trimming cost V 3 bases and J 4 bases, with 10 bases left between them. The CDR3 contains 14 residues. CDR1 SGHAT and CDR2 FQNNGV come from the germline V gene. The CDR3 region has the DNA TGTGCCAGCAGCTTGGAGCCGAGTTACAATGAGCAGTTCTTC. Translating it yields CASSLEPSYNEQFF.

This clonotype appeared many times. V is TRBV27 and J is TRBJ1-5; D gene uncertain. CDR1 is MNHEY and CDR2 is SMNVEV in the germline V gene (reference sequence). This CDR3 has 12 residues. Trimming removed 10 bases at V and 4 bases at J, with 11 bases between. In DNA form, the CDR3 reads TGTGCCATCGGATCGTTAAATCAGCCCCAGCATTTT. This translates into CAIGSLNQPQHF.

This clonotype appeared many times. The DNA is left out, because the CDR3 cannot be placed on it with certainty; the CDR3 is given as TCRdb lists it. The chain combines TRBV7-9 with TRBJ2-7; the D call in the table, TRBD1, was not verified against the DNA. Germline-derived CDR1 and CDR2 are SEHNR and FQNEAQ (reference sequence). The CDR3 region is 17 residues in length, termini included. CDR3: CASSFSGPDRRTYEQYF.

This clonotype has at least ten counts. The J gene is TRBJ2-1, the V gene TRBV7-3; 10 positions agree with TRBD2. The CDR3 totals 16 residues. V shed 0 bases and J 8 bases; nucleotides not matched to a gene: 7. The V gene's germline CDR1 is SGHTA and CDR2 FQGTGA. CDR3 in amino acids: CASSLTQGTSAHEQFF. DNA of the CDR3: TGTGCCAGCAGCTTAACTCAGGGGACTAGCGCCCATGAGCAGTTCTTC.

This clonotype was detected only a few times. The V and J genes are TRBV5-4 and TRBJ2-1; TRBD2 aligns across 7 bases. The CDR3 is 13 amino acids. Germline CDR1 and CDR2: SGHNT and YYREEE (reference sequence). V was clipped by 2 bases and J by 6 bases; unmatched bases: 2. In DNA form, the CDR3 reads TGTGCCAGCAGCTTCGTAGCGGGCAATGAGCAGTTCTTC. Protein sequence: CASSFVAGNEQFF.

This clonotype is a singleton in its sample. This chain links TRBV7-2 with TRBJ1-1; no definite D call. The ends were cut back, 6 bases at V and 1 base at J, with 9 bases in the middle. The CDR3 consists of 13 residues. Per germline, CDR1 SGHTA and CDR2 FQGNSA. The CDR3 reads CASRPDGNTEAFF. CDR3 coding DNA: TGTGCCAGCAGACCGGACGGGAACACTGAAGCTTTCTTT.

This clonotype was observed many times. Here the CDR3 reads CATSENQAGVETQYF. The CDR3 nucleotides are TGTGCCACCAGTGAAAATCAGGCGGGAGTAGAGACCCAGTACTTC. The chain carries TRBV24-1 and TRBJ2-5, with 7 bases aligning to TRBD2. Germline V gene data show CDR1 as KGHDR and CDR2 as SFDVKD. The length of the CDR3 is 15 residues. The junction had 8 bases not matched to a gene; V was cut back by 4 bases and J by 4 bases.

This clonotype was detected ten times or more. The chain combines TRBV11-2 with TRBJ2-7; 11 nucleotides match TRBD2. The V gene's germline CDR1 is SGHAT and CDR2 FQNNGV. CDR3 length equals 13 residues. V dropped 5 bases and J dropped 8; count of bases not matched to a gene: 5. CDR3 region: CASSAGLAEQQYF. The DNA of the CDR3 is TGTGCCAGCAGCGCGGGACTAGCGGAACAGCAGTACTTC.

This clonotype was seen ten or more times. The chain is built from TRBV20-1 and TRBJ1-1; 7 positions agree with TRBD1. The CDR3 runs 11 residues. V lost 6 bases to trimming and J lost 4 bases; unmatched junction nucleotides: 2. The germline CDR1 and CDR2 sequences are DFQATT and SNEGSKA (reference sequence). CDR3 loop: CSARGATEAFF. The CDR3 coding sequence is TGCAGTGCCAGGGGGGCCACTGAAGCTTTCTTT.

CDR3 coding DNA: TGTGCCAGCTCGTCCACTACCCTAGGCGAGCAGTACTTC. Translation gives CASSSTTLGEQYF. The V call is TRBV5-5, the J call TRBJ2-7; no clear D. Looked up from germline, CDR1 is SGHKS and CDR2 is YYEKEE (reference sequence). The CDR3 runs to 13 residues. Trimming cost V 7 bases and J 6 bases, with 17 bases left between them.